This T cell receptor beta chain was captured in a study of patients and donors after allogeneic stem cell transplantation. The CDR3 loop spans 13 amino acids. V lost 2 bases to trimming and J lost 4 bases, with 12 bases between them. Looked up from germline, CDR1 is SQVTM and CDR2 is ANQGSEA. TCRdb re-called the RT-PCR reads with MiXCR, one entry per CDR3 protein. The sample has fewer than 75,000 distinct CDR3 sequences; 10% to 15% are singletons. This clonotype originated in a human donor who was either an allogeneic HSCT recipient or a stem cell or donor lymphocyte infusion donor (not recorded which). It is not recorded whose cells these are; they may come from a transplant donor. The sample consisted of blood, either unsorted or a sorted T cell fraction (not recorded which). The rearrangement links TRBV29-1 to TRBJ2-7; D might be TRBD1 (5 bases). The CDR3 region is CSVEQGGIYEQYF. The CDR3 coding sequence is TGCAGCGTTGAACAGGGCGGAATTTACGAGCAGTACTTC.